The clone carrying this T cell receptor (beta chain) was detected many times. This entry belongs to a study of T-cell reconstitution after alpha-beta-depleted transplantation in children. Unique molecular identifiers were incorporated during preparation of the TCRbeta library. From the PCR reads, TCRdb called clonotypes with MiXCR, one entry per CDR3 protein. This sample has roughly 500,000 distinct CDR3 sequences, with around an eighth found just once. The CDR3 runs 17 residues. Germline V gives CDR1 SGHKS, CDR2 YYEKEE (reference sequence). The junction had 6 bases not matched to a gene; V was cut back by 1 base and J by 0 bases.

The sample consisted of PBMCs from the stem cell graft donor, taken from the stem cell graft. The TCR comes from a human donor who donated a stem cell graft to a child with combined immunodeficiency. The chain employs TRBV5-5 and TRBJ2-1; 8 nucleotides line up with TRBD2. The CDR3 loop is CASSLFHSGSSYNEQFF. The CDR3 coding sequence is TGTGCCAGCAGCTTGTTCCACAGCGGGAGCTCCTACAATGAGCAGTTCTTC.